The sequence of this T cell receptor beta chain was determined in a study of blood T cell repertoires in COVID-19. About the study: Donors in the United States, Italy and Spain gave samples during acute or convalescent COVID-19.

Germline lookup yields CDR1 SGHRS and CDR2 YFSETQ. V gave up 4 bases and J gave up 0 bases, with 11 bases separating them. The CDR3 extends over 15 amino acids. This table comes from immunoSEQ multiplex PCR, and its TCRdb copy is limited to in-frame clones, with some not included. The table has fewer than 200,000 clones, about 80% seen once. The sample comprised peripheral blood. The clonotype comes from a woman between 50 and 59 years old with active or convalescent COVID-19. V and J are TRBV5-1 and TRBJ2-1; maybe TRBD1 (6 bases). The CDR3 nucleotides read TGCGCCAGCAGCAGAGACAGGCCCTCCTACAATGAGCAGTTCTTC. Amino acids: CASSRDRPSYNEQFF.